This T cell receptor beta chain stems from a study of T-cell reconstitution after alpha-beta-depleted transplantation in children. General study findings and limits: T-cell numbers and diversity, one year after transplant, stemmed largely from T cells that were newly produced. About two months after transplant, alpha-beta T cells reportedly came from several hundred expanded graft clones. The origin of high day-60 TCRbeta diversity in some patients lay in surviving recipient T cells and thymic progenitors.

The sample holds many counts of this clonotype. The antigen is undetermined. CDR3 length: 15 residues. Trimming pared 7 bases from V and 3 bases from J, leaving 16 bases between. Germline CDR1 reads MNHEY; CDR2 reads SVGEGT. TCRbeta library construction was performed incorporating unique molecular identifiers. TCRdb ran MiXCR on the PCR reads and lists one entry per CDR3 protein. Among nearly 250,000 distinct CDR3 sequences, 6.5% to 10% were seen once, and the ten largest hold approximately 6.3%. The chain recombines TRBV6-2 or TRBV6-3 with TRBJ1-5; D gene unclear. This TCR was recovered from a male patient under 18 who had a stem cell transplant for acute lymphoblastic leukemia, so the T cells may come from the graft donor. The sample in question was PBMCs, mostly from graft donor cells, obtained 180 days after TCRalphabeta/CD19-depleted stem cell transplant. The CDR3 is CASTAATMNNQPQHF. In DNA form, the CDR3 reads TGTGCCAGCACCGCAGCCACGATGAACAATCAGCCCCAGCATTTT.